This record covers a single T cell receptor beta chain. This entry comes from a study of blood T cell repertoires in COVID-19. Per the germline V gene, CDR1 is SNHLY and CDR2 is FYNNEI. The CDR3 consists of 16 residues. V was clipped by 3 bases and J by 8 bases, with 21 bases between them. All recovered Cohort 3 donors got two negative PCRs, got clearance, or saw symptom resolution. How the authors handled the data: Amplified reference gene primers provided the basis for estimating nucleated cell counts. TCRdb's table, derived via immunoSEQ multiplex PCR, lists solely in-frame clones and lacks some. From that table come the V and J calls and clone size; the DNA was used to work out D and trimming. This table has a few hundred thousand clones, approximately 85% appearing once.

The receptor comes from a woman in her 50s who had recovered from COVID-19. This sequence joins TRBV2 and TRBJ2-3; D is ambiguous. Sample: PBMCs or T cells enriched from blood (not recorded which). The CDR3 DNA reads as TGTGCCAGCAGTGACCCCCCCAGCCTGACTTCGGGTACGCAGTATTTT. It specifies CASSDPPSLTSGTQYF.